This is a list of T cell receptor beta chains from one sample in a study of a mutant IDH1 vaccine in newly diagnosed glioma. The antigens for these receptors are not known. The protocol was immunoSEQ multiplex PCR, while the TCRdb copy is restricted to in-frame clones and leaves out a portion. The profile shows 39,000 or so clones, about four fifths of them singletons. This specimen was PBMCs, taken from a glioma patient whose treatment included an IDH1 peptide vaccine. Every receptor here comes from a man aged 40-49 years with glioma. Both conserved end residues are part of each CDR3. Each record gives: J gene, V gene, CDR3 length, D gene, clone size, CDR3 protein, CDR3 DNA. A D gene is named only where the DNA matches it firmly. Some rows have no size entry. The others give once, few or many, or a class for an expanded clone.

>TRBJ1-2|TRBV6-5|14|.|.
CASSPGHSNYGYTF
TGTGCCAGCAGCCCGGGACACAGTAACTATGGCTACACCTTC
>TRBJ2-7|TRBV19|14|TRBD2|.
CASSTSGGAYEQYF
TGTGCCAGTAGTACTAGCGGGGGGGCCTACGAGCAGTACTTC
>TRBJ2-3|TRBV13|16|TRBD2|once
CASSLGLAGGSDTQYF
TGTGCCAGCAGCTTAGGCCTAGCGGGGGGATCAGATACGCAGTATTTT
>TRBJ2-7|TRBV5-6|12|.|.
CASSREPYEQYF
TGTGCCAGCAGCCGTGAACCCTACGAGCAGTACTTC
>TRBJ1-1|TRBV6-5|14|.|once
CASSYGSSYTEAFF
TGTGCCAGCAGTTACGGATCGAGTTACACTGAAGCTTTCTTT
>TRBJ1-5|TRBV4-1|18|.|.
CASSQGVTERNSNQPQHF
TGCGCCAGCAGCCAAGGGGTGACTGAGCGTAATAGCAATCAGCCCCAGCATTTT
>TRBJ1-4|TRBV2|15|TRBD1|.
CASRGGTGTNEKLFF
TGTGCCAGCAGAGGGGGGACAGGGACGAATGAAAAACTGTTTTTT
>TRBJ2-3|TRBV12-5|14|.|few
CASGRASSTDTQYF
TGTGCTAGTGGTCGGGCGTCCAGCACAGATACGCAGTATTTT
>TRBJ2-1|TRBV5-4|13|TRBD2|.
CATGGDVDNEQFF
TGTGCCACCGGGGGGGACGTCGACAATGAGCAGTTCTTC
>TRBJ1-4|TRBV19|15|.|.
CASSIPGQGGEKLFF
TGTGCCAGTAGTATCCCTGGGCAGGGTGGTGAAAAACTGTTTTTT
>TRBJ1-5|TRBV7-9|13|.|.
CASSFRGDQPQHF
TGTGCCAGCAGCTTTCGGGGGGATCAGCCCCAGCATTTT
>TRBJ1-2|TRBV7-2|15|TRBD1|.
CASSGVGRGNYGYTF
TGTGCCAGCAGCGGCGTCGGCAGGGGGAATTATGGCTACACCTTC
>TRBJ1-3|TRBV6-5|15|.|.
CASSYRGQGAYTIYF
TGTGCCAGCAGTTATAGGGGCCAAGGGGCATACACCATATATTTT
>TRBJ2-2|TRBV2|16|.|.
CASTNTGESATGELFF
TGTGCCAGCACGAATACCGGGGAAAGTGCTACCGGGGAGCTGTTTTTT
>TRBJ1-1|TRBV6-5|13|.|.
CASSYLAGTEAFF
TGTGCCAGCAGTTACTTAGCGGGGACTGAAGCTTTCTTT
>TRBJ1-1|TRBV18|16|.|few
CASSPGTHIMNTEAFF
TGTGCCAGCTCACCAGGGACCCACATCATGAACACTGAAGCTTTCTTT
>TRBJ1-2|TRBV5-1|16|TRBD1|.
CASSPNPGTGPDGYTF
TGCGCCAGCAGCCCCAATCCCGGGACAGGGCCGGATGGCTACACCTTC
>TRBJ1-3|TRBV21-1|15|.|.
CAPPPGSSSGNTIYF
TGTGCTCCCCCCCCGGGGAGCTCCTCTGGAAACACCATATATTTT
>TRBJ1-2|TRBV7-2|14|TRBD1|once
CASSLDTGDYGYTF
TGTGCCAGCAGCCTAGACACAGGGGACTATGGCTACACCTTC
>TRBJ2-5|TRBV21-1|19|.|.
CASSKEKEDLRSGKETQYF
TGTGCCAGCAGCAAAGAAAAGGAAGATTTGCGGAGTGGCAAAGAGACCCAGTACTTC
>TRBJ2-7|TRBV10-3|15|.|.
CAISESLRFTREQYF
TGTGCCATCAGTGAGTCGTTAAGGTTTACCCGCGAGCAGTACTTC
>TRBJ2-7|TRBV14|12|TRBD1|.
CASSQDRGQKYF
TGTGCCAGCAGCCAAGACAGGGGGCAAAAATACTTC
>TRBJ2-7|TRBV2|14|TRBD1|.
CASRTPQGSYEQYF
TGTGCCAGCAGAACGCCACAGGGGTCCTACGAGCAGTACTTC
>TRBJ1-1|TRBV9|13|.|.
CASSVGTGTEAFF
TGTGCCAGCAGCGTTGGGACGGGCACTGAAGCTTTCTTT
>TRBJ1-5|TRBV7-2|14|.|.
CASSLGQLNQPQHF
TGTGCCAGCAGCTTAGGACAGCTGAATCAGCCCCAGCATTTT
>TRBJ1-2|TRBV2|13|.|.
CASKMQVDYGYTF
TGTGCCAGCAAAATGCAGGTTGACTATGGCTACACCTTC
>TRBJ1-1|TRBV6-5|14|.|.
CASSYSITGTEAFF
TGTGCCAGCAGTTACTCGATAACAGGCACTGAAGCTTTCTTT
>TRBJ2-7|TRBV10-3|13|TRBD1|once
CAIYDRGNYEQYF
TGTGCCATCTACGACAGGGGGAACTACGAGCAGTACTTC
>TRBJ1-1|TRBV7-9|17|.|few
CASSSPPLQGGHTEAFF
TGTGCCAGCAGCTCCCCACCGTTACAGGGCGGGCACACTGAAGCTTTCTTT
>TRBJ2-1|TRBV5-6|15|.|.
CASSQTGNSYNEQFF
TGTGCCAGCAGCCAAACAGGGAACTCCTACAATGAGCAGTTCTTC
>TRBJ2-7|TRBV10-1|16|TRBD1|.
CASSPWAGQALNEQYF
TGCGCCAGCAGCCCGTGGGCCGGACAGGCCTTAAACGAGCAGTACTTC
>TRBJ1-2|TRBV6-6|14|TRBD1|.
CASSHTGGSSGYTF
TGTGCCAGCAGTCATACAGGGGGCTCCAGCGGCTACACCTTC
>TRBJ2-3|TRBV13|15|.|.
CATPGPPVKADTQYF
TGTGCCACCCCTGGCCCTCCGGTTAAGGCAGATACGCAGTATTTT
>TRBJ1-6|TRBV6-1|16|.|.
CASSELGGRGNSPLHF
TGTGCCAGCAGTGAGCTGGGGGGCCGGGGTAATTCACCCCTCCACTTT
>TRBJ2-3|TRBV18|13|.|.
CASSPPGGYTQYF
TGTGCCAGCTCACCACCGGGGGGATATACGCAGTATTTT
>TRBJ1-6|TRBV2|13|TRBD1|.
CASFGQANSPLHF
TGTGCCAGCTTCGGACAGGCCAATTCACCCCTCCACTTT
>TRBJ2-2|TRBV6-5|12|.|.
CASRRGAGELFF
TGTGCCAGCAGACGTGGGGCGGGGGAGCTGTTTTTT
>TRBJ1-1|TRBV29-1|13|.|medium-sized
CSVLHSMNTEAFF
TGCAGCGTTCTCCACAGCATGAACACTGAAGCTTTCTTT
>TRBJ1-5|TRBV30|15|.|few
CAWSAPGYSNQPQHF
TGTGCCTGGAGTGCTCCGGGTTATAGCAATCAGCCCCAGCATTTT